The clone carrying this T cell receptor beta chain was counted at least ten times. Its antigen is as yet unknown. A unique molecular identifier was carried by every single TCR cDNA molecule. TCRdb reprocessed the 5' RACE reads via MiXCR and lists one record per CDR3 protein. The table lists about 100,000 distinct CDR3 sequences, 4% to 4.5% of them singletons. The source of the sample is a study of spatial heterogeneity in lung cancer. Notes on the study in general: The authors estimated that approximately 7% of tumor T cells were covered for alpha chains and roughly 13% for beta chains. Mutation tallies in tumors tracked expanded intratumoral alpha and beta TCR counts.

Per germline, CDR1 SEHNR and CDR2 FQNEAQ (reference sequence). The CDR3 has 15 residues. With 1 base removed from V and 0 bases from J, the gap between germline ends came to 9 bases. Time point reported: sample taken at primary tumor resection. The V and J genes are TRBV7-9 and TRBJ1-1, with no clear D. Sequencing was performed on lung tumor tissue, taken at surgery. This clonotype was sampled from a male donor with early-stage non-small cell lung cancer. The CDR3: CASSLVVRMNTEAFF. In DNA form, the CDR3 reads TGTGCCAGCAGCTTAGTCGTCAGAATGAACACTGAAGCTTTCTTT.